One T cell receptor (beta chain) is described in this entry. Its specificity is unknown. This specimen comes from a study of response to subunit inactivated influenza vaccine. Study-wide results and caveats: Every seasonal influenza vaccination brings in few new T cells, the authors suggested.

Germline values: CDR1 SGHTA, CDR2 FQGNSA. This CDR3 contains 16 residues. V was cut by 2 bases and J by 3 bases, with 16 bases left in between. MiXCR, applied by TCRdb to the RT-PCR reads, yields one record per CDR3 protein. The sample has a few hundred thousand distinct CDR3 sequences, about 12% seen once; the top ten hold 7.5% to 10%. This clonotype was obtained from a man in his fifties who received an inactivated influenza vaccine. J is TRBJ1-2 and V is TRBV7-2, with D maybe TRBD1 (5 bases). Sequenced material: non-naive T cells sorted from PBMCs, taken 14 to 15 days before vaccination. This CDR3 reads CASSLRQGGGDYGYTF. In nucleotides, the CDR3 is TGTGCCAGCAGCTTACGCCAGGGTGGGGGGGACTATGGCTACACCTTC.